The clone carrying this TCR beta chain was seen only a few times. Its specificity is not known. The CDR3 is 15 amino acids. Germline V gene data show CDR1 as SEHNR and CDR2 as FQNEAQ (reference sequence). Trimming took off 5 bases at V and 4 bases at J, with 15 bases between the two ends. With a J-beta primer mix and a sample-barcoded 5' primer, a second PCR ran about 6 to 11 cycles. A template-switch adaptor with 12 random nucleotides tagged each cDNA molecule. From the 5' RACE reads, TCRdb called clonotypes with MiXCR, one entry per CDR3 protein. The sample records hundreds of thousands of distinct CDR3 sequences, approximately 40% being singletons. The source of the sample is a study of blood T cells in healthy people across ages. Study results and caveats: A roughly linear fall in TCR beta diversity per million T cells was seen with increasing age.

Each individual donor underwent a draw of approximately 9.6 milliliters of peripheral blood. Researchers report isolating at least 6 million PBMCs per sample. V is TRBV7-9 and J is TRBJ1-5, with D possibly TRBD1 on 6 matching bases. The sample comprised blood. This TCR came from a man at least 80 years old in good health. The CDR3 coding sequence is TGTGCCAGCAGCCGGGATCAGGGGAGGAATCAGCCCCAGCATTTT. Its protein is CASSRDQGRNQPQHF.